This T cell receptor beta chain was found in a study of cytomegalovirus exposure and HLA in healthy donors. Study at large: Clustering assigned 70% to 85% of the approximately 430 genotyped donors to the Caucasian-associated ancestry cluster.

The CDR3 spans 12 residues. CDR1 is GTSNPN, CDR2 SVGIG, per germline (reference sequence). With V trimmed by 3 bases and J by 6 bases, 2 bases remained unmatched. As to this clone: Antigen: not known.

The PCR used 60 Vbeta and 13 Jbeta primers. Per the authors' pipeline: Later work found roughly 80 million unique TCR beta chains, with 10 million to 14 million shared. Produced via immunoSEQ multiplex PCR; TCRdb's table is partial and in-frame only. V and J calls and clone size come straight from that table; D and trimming were deduced from the DNA. The sample holds approximately 120,000 clones; under 85% are singletons and the top ten take roughly 13%. Points from the study as a whole: The likely origin of a cluster of highly shared sequence variants was a sequencing artifact.

J is TRBJ1-5 and V is TRBV30; TRBD1 aligns across 7 bases. This clonotype was sampled from a woman between 35 and 50 years old in good health and CMV-seropositive. The sample taken for sequencing was PBMCs. DNA for the CDR3: TGTGCCTGGAGCCAGGGGGTTCAGCCCCAGCATTTT. This translates into CAWSQGVQPQHF.